This note documents a single T cell receptor beta chain sequence. Its target is unknown. Only in-frame clones appear in the TCRdb table, and some are missing; sequencing was by immunoSEQ multiplex PCR. Of 97,000 or so clones in the sample, more than 85% were seen once. V was clipped by 1 base and J by 4 bases, with 14 bases between them. Germline assignment: CDR1 SGHTA and CDR2 FQGNSA. The CDR3 loop spans 16 amino acids. The entry originates in a study of T cell responses to AZD1222 COVID-19 vaccine. Findings of the study overall: Females made up more of the donors, who were largely white British, and clonal diversity may have come out too low.

J is TRBJ1-3 and V is TRBV7-2; D unclear. This TCR derives from an adult who received the AZD1222 COVID-19 vaccine. This specimen was peripheral blood, taken 28 days after the second AZD1222 dose. CDR3 amino acids: CASSLGSGSGGNTIYF. The CDR3 coding sequence is TGTGCCAGCAGCTTAGGATCGGGCTCGGGGGGAAACACCATATATTTT.